The entry below describes one T cell receptor beta chain. Its specificity is not known. Chemo-refractory metastatic non-small-cell lung cancer patients were treated with focal radiation plus CTLA-4 blockade with ipilimumab. Trimming took off 3 bases at V and 0 bases at J, with 15 bases between the two ends. The CDR3 covers 17 residues. The germline CDR1 and CDR2 sequences are SGHAT and FQNNGV. This entry comes from a study of radiotherapy plus CTLA-4 blockade in lung cancer. Study-level information: Objective responses were recorded in 15% to 20% of patients, with disease control recorded in 25% to 40%.

Here immunoSEQ multiplex PCR was the method, and the copy in TCRdb shows in-frame clones only, minus some. The sample has approximately 52,000 clones; about 76% are singletons. Overall study findings and caveats: Response was reportedly best predicted by early blood T cell clone dynamics, with interferon-beta. An expansion of tumor-derived TCR clones occurred in blood after radiotherapy plus ipilimumab.

The material was peripheral blood, obtained from a patient treated with radiotherapy plus ipilimumab. The genes are TRBV11-2 and TRBJ1-3; D may be TRBD1 (5 bases). This sequence was found in a human donor with non-small cell lung cancer whose response to radiotherapy plus ipilimumab could not be evaluated. In DNA form, the CDR3 reads TGTGCCAGCAGCTTCAGACAGACCGCTTCCTCTGGAAACACCATATATTTT. Its translation is CASSFRQTASSGNTIYF. Drawing the rest from reference TRBV11-2 and TRBJ1-3, the complete variable domain is EAGVAQSPRYKIIEKRQSVAFWCNPISGHATLYWYQQILGQGPKLLIQFQNNGVVDDSQLPKDRFSAERLKGVDSTLKIQPAKLEDSAVYLCASSFRQTASSGNTIYFGEGSWLTVV.